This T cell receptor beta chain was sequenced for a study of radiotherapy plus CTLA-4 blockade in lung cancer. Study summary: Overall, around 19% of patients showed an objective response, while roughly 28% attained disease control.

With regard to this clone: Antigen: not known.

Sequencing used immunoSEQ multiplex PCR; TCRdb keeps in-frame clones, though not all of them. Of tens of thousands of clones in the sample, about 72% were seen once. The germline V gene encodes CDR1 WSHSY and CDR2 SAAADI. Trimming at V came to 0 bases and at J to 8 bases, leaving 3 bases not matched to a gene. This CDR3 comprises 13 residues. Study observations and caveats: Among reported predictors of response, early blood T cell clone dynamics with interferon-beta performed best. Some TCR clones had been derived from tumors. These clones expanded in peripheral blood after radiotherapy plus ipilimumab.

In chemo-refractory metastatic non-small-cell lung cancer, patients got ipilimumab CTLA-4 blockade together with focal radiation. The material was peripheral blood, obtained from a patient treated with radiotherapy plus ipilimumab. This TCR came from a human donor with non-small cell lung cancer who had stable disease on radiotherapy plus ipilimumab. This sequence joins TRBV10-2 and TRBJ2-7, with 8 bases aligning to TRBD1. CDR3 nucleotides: TGCGCCAGCAGTGAGTCGACAGGGGTAAAGCAGTACTTC. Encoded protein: CASSESTGVKQYF.